What follows are 21 T cell receptor beta chains derived from one specimen sequenced in a study of vaccination and CD4 T cells after COVID-19. Antigen specificity for these receptors is unknown. Time point reported: late sampling 161 to 241 days after vaccination in a few convalescent patients. The treatment is: roughly nine-day PBMC culture with coronavirus spike peptide pools or control peptides (ViraFEST assay). Sequencing of cultured CD4+ T cell DNA used the Oncomine TCR Beta short-read assay. TCRdb re-called the PCR reads with MiXCR, one entry per CDR3 protein. The sample lists about 21,000 distinct CDR3 sequences; 45% to 55% were seen once. Sequencing was performed on CD4+ T cells from blood, cultured in vitro, taken about 7 months after SARS-CoV-2 vaccination. These receptors came from a human donor who had recovered from COVID-19.

The chain has TRBV11-3 and TRBJ1-1; D is ambiguous. Trimming cost V 4 bases and J 0 bases, with 9 bases left between them. The germline CDR1 and CDR2 sequences are SGHNT and YENEEA. The CDR3 contains 14 residues. The CDR3 sequence is CASSYDGMNTEAFF. The CDR3 DNA is TGTGCCAGCAGCTATGACGGAATGAACACTGAAGCTTTCTTT.

The V gene is TRBV11-3, the J gene TRBJ2-1; the match to TRBD2 covers 9 bases. The CDR3 contains 15 residues. The germline V gene encodes CDR1 SGHNT and CDR2 YENEEA. V trimming: 7 bases; J trimming: 8 bases; junction bases outside the gene matches: 12. CDR3 bases: TGTGCCAGCAACCAACAGGCGGGAGGGTTAGATGAGCAGTTCTTC. Translation: CASNQQAGGLDEQFF.

The chain employs TRBV20-1 and TRBJ2-1, with TRBD2 as a possible D gene (5 bases). V shed 0 bases and J shed 9 bases, with 15 bases lying between them. CDR1 and CDR2 from the germline V gene are DFQATT and SNEGSKA (reference sequence). The CDR3 runs 14 residues. The CDR3 sequence: CSARDRREVGEQFF. As DNA, the CDR3 is TGCAGTGCTAGAGATAGACGGGAAGTAGGTGAGCAGTTCTTC.

The chain couples TRBV20-1 to TRBJ1-2, with D possibly being TRBD1 (5 bases). Germline CDR1 is DFQATT and CDR2 is SNEGSKA (reference sequence). The CDR3 is 13 residues long. Trimming removed 5 bases from V and 2 bases from J, with 12 bases in between. CDR3 region: CSAFGASNYGYTF. CDR3 DNA sequence: TGCAGTGCTTTCGGGGCTTCAAACTATGGCTACACCTTC.

The chain couples TRBV4-1 to TRBJ2-7; 12 nucleotides agree with TRBD1. The CDR3 spans 16 residues. Germline V lookup: CDR1 MGHRA, CDR2 YSYEKL. V gave up 4 bases and J gave up 7 bases; unmatched junction bases: 11. The CDR3 spells CASSLSGDRGLGEQYF. DNA for the CDR3: TGCGCCAGCAGCCTATCCGGGGACAGGGGGCTAGGGGAGCAGTACTTC.

V usage is TRBV2 and J usage is TRBJ2-7; 7 bases are a match to TRBD2. Trimming at V came to 6 bases and at J to 0 bases, leaving 5 bases not matched to a gene. Germline V gene lookup returns CDR1 SNHLY and CDR2 FYNNEI. The CDR3 sequence is 14 residues long. The CDR3 nucleotides read TGTGCCAGCAGATCTAGCGGCCTCTCCTACGAGCAGTACTTC. This gives the protein CASRSSGLSYEQYF.

This clonotype was observed a handful of times. This sequence joins TRBV20-1 and TRBJ1-1; D is undetermined. The CDR3 length is 14 residues. Germline CDR1 reads DFQATT; CDR2 reads SNEGSKA (reference sequence). Trimming cost V 4 bases and J 5 bases, with 17 bases left between them. DNA for the CDR3: TGCAGTGCTAACTTAGGGAGCCTAGGGACTGAAGCTTTCTTT. Its protein is CSANLGSLGTEAFF.

The CDR3 here is CASSFSGGPTDTQYF. CDR3 coding DNA: TGTGCCAGCAGCTTTTCGGGGGGGCCCACAGATACGCAGTATTTT. This sequence joins TRBV7-8 and TRBJ2-3; 8 bases are shared with TRBD2. V was pared by 3 bases and J by 2 bases, with 4 bases of the junction left unmatched. This CDR3 spans 15 amino acids. CDR1 is SGHVS and CDR2 is FQNEAQ in the germline V gene.

The chain recombines TRBV7-3 with TRBJ1-1; TRBD1 aligns across 7 bases. V shed 1 base, J shed 5 bases, and the junction held 7 bases outside the gene matches. Germline CDR1 is SGHTA and CDR2 is FQGTGA. CDR3 length: 15 amino acids. As DNA, the CDR3 is TGTGCCAGCAGCTTAAGGAGTAGGGGGCAGACTGAAGCTTTCTTT. As protein: CASSLRSRGQTEAFF.

The gene calls are TRBV21-1 and TRBJ1-5. TRBV21-1 is a documented pseudogene. The CDR3 runs to 14 residues. The CDR3 region is CASSPRSTNQPQHF. The CDR3, as DNA: TGTGCCAGCAGCCCACGGTCGACCAATCAGCCCCAGCATTTT.

A word on this clonotype: The junction shows a germline mismatch at one end, possibly a read error. CDR3 sequence (DNA): TGTGCCACCAGCAGAGGAAGGGCCTATCAGCCCCGGCATTTT. This encodes CATSRGRAYQPRHF. The chain carries TRBV15 and TRBJ1-5; D call uncertain. This CDR3 is built from 14 residues. Germline V gives CDR1 LNHNV, CDR2 YYDKDF (reference sequence).

V gene TRBV24-1 combines with J gene TRBJ1-5; 8 nucleotides agree with TRBD1. The junction had 7 bases not matched to a gene; V was cut back by 6 bases and J by 4 bases. The CDR3 runs to 15 residues. In germline, CDR1 is KGHDR, CDR2 SFDVKD. CDR3 DNA: TGTGCCACCAGTAGTGCAGGGGGCATGAATCAGCCCCAGCATTTT. It codes for CATSSAGGMNQPQHF.

A word on this clonotype: A far more abundant clone sits one base away, making this likely a read error. This chain joins TRBV24-1 and TRBJ2-7, with 8 bases that match TRBD2. The junction had 16 bases not matched to a gene; V was cut back by 0 bases and J by 7 bases. In germline, CDR1 is KGHDR, CDR2 SFDVKD. The CDR3 loop spans 18 amino acids. The CDR3 DNA sequence: TGTGCCACCAGTGATTTGCACGACATCCGGGAGGGGTACAATGAGCAGTACTTC. Translated, it gives CATSDLHDIREGYNEQYF.

Comment on this clonotype: The germline gene is not matched at one end of the junction; a read error may be the cause. The chain employs TRBV5-4 and TRBJ2-5; 7 bases map to TRBD1. CDR1 and CDR2 (germline): SGHNT, YYREEE (reference sequence). The CDR3 spans 15 residues. CDR3 sequence: CASSTKTGDEESQYF. CDR3 coding DNA: TGTGCCAGCAGCACGAAAACAGGGGATGAAGAGTCCCAGTACTTC.

This sequence joins TRBV7-2 and TRBJ1-5; D might be TRBD1 (6 bases). The V gene lost 8 bases and the J gene lost 3 bases, with 8 bases spanning the gap. CDR3 length: 12 amino acids. CDR1 and CDR2 (germline): SGHTA, FQGNSA. CDR3 sequence: CASGQNNQPQHF. CDR3 DNA sequence: TGTGCCAGCGGACAGAACAATCAGCCCCAGCATTTT.

This clonotype turned up a few times. The chain recombines TRBV6-1 with TRBJ1-6, with D perhaps TRBD1 (5 bases). With 2 bases removed from V and 10 bases from J, the gap between germline ends came to 12 bases. The germline V gene encodes CDR1 MNHNS and CDR2 SASEGT. This CDR3 contains 14 residues. The CDR3 loop reads CASSEIQTVSPLHF. The DNA of the CDR3 is TGTGCCAGCAGTGAAATTCAGACAGTATCACCCCTCCACTTT.

This clonotype was recorded once. The J gene is TRBJ2-7, the V gene TRBV15; D not certain. Trimming took 0 bases from V and 5 from J, leaving 11 bases between them. Germline lookup yields CDR1 LNHNV and CDR2 YYDKDF (reference sequence). CDR3 length: 14 residues. CDR3 in amino acids: CATSRDLARDEQYF. In DNA form, the CDR3 reads TGTGCCACCAGCAGAGATTTGGCAAGGGACGAGCAGTACTTC.

The CDR3 spells CSARDARGPTSNGYTF. The CDR3 DNA reads as TGCAGTGCTAGAGATGCCAGGGGGCCGACTAGTAATGGCTACACCTTC. V usage is TRBV20-1 and J usage is TRBJ1-2, with TRBD1 identical over 8 bases. V was clipped by 0 bases and J by 6 bases; unmatched bases: 12. Germline values: CDR1 DFQATT, CDR2 SNEGSKA (reference sequence). There are 16 residues in the CDR3.

The table lists this clonotype with a count of one. The chain carries TRBV7-2 and TRBJ2-7; 9 positions agree with TRBD2. V trimming: 3 bases; J trimming: 3 bases; junction bases outside the gene matches: 6. This CDR3 comprises 15 residues. Germline-derived CDR1 and CDR2 are SGHTA and FQGNSA. CDR3 in amino acids: CASSLGGGDLYEQYF. The CDR3 nucleotides are TGTGCCAGCAGCTTGGGCGGGGGGGATCTCTACGAGCAGTACTTC.

The CDR3, as DNA: TGTGCCAGCAGCCTAGCGGGGGGGCAAAGGACCGAGCAGTACTTC. Its protein is CASSLAGGQRTEQYF. The chain joins TRBV5-4 to TRBJ2-7, with 12 positions matching TRBD2. This CDR3 comprises 15 residues. CDR1 SGHNT and CDR2 YYREEE come from the germline V gene (reference sequence). Unmatched junction bases numbered 8, after V lost 4 bases and J lost 6 bases.

This chain joins TRBV6-2 or TRBV6-3 and TRBJ2-5; D is ambiguous. Trimming shortened V by 0 bases and J by 1 base, and 9 bases separated the two germline ends. The germline V gene encodes CDR1 MNHEY and CDR2 SVGEGT. This CDR3 is 15 amino acids long. The CDR3 sequence is CASSYSSNSQETQYF. As DNA, the CDR3 is TGTGCCAGCAGTTACTCGAGTAACAGCCAAGAGACCCAGTACTTC.